Detailed here is one TCR beta chain. This clone is a singleton in its sample. Its antigen is not yet known. The input lacks base qualities; no much larger clone sits a single base away. For this chain, trimming is 4 bases at the V end and 9 bases at the J end, and the number of junction bases without a gene match is 13. The CDR3 holds 15 amino acids from the cysteine to the phenylalanine. CDR3 DNA only is kept here, 45 bases in frame from base 1. The germline V gene provides CDR1 SGHDT and CDR2 YYEEEE. These data are taken from a study of cytomegalovirus exposure and HLA in healthy donors (dated by TCRdb to the late 2010s). The study in broad terms: An earlier analysis of some 600 of the donors reported approximately 300 Gb of sequence data and 117 million unique TCR beta sequences obtained from around 170 million T cells. Approximately 300 gigabases of sequencing data and about 92 million unique TCR sequences made up an early release that covered 500 to 700 HLA-typed donors. Of the 350 to 450 genotyped donors, 65% to 90% were placed in the genetic ancestry cluster associated with self-reported Caucasian donors. The study aimed to test whether cataloging public T cell receptors could reveal signatures of past pathogen exposure. Using immunosequencing, the study profiled T cell repertoires from 500 to 800 subjects and related those repertoires to cytomegalovirus serostatus. Besides the first cohort of some 670 subjects, a separate validation cohort made up of 120 different subjects was used. High-throughput TCR immunosequencing, statistical association of individual TCRs with disease status, and machine learning were combined to predict cytomegalovirus infection status. A later analysis re-examined previously published TCR beta repertoires from 500 to 700 donors and added high-resolution HLA genotyping to investigate patterns of TCR occurrence. In the later analysis, no new phenotypic data were used to find candidate immune exposures; instead, reliance was placed on TCR beta sequences and their occurrence across donors. To decide whether each TCR beta V gene segment behaved as functional or pseudogenic, an earlier analysis of several hundred of the donors relied on high-throughput TCR beta sequencing. Donor age, sex, ethnicity and CMV serostatus were compiled alongside the repertoire data. A later genetic analysis used genome-wide SNP genotypes for about three fifths of the 666 donors, treating that subset as a discovery cohort. All discovery cohort repertoires had been generated using a single sequencing platform. Class I and class II HLA loci were covered by the typing at four-digit resolution. Typing coverage varied by locus: roughly 629-630 donors for A, B, C, DRB1 and DQB1; around 560 for DQA1; more than 600 for DPA1; around 450 for DPB1. Roughly 5 DR-DQ haplotypes were handled as single units for association and clustering, since linkage in the cohort was strong. Among roughly 400 genotyped donors of the cohort, an average of 235,054 unique TCR beta nucleotide sequences were sequenced per donor, roughly 18% of them non-productive. Points the paper makes about the study in general: According to a later genetic analysis, donors in an Asian-associated ancestry cluster had fewer N-insertions in productive TCRs than the approximately 630-donor mean. An association between a missense DCLRE1C variant and V-gene and J-gene trimming of TCR beta chains was found in a later genetic analysis and replicated in an independent cohort. In a later analysis, several top co-occurrence clusters were reported to appear linked to parvovirus B19, influenza, CMV and Epstein-Barr virus. Broadly in line with IMGT annotations, most TCR beta V segments showed up in productive rearrangements about 87% or about 30% of the time in an earlier analysis of several hundred of the donors. This cohort had only TCR beta chains sequenced, and the lack of alpha or paired-chain data limited which features could be detected. In both the original and validation cohorts, the classifier was reported to diagnose cytomegalovirus status with high specificity and sensitivity. Compared with equally common non-associated chains, HLA-associated TCR beta chains in a later analysis were more clonally expanded and had lower generation probabilities. Most TCR sequences were seen in very few donors, while some public TCRs were found in many individuals. A total of about 150 TCR beta chains were listed by the study as associated with cytomegalovirus. According to the authors, the approach could potentially be generalized to other disease states and immunological phenotypes. HLA typing was unavailable for some donors at each locus, so association tests used only the typed subset. At a false discovery rate of 0.05, a later analysis linked some 17,000 TCR beta sequences to specific HLA alleles. The only immune exposure information available for the cohort was CMV serostatus. When HLA alleles, especially DR and DQ, strongly co-occurred, TCR associations were difficult to assign to individual alleles. A cluster of highly shared sequence variants was judged likely to represent a technical artifact of the sequencing pipeline. In a later analysis, most CMV-associated TCR beta chains were found to appear HLA-restricted, with HLA associations seemingly driven largely by CMV exposure. A few of the identified cytomegalovirus-associated TCR beta chains were confirmed in vitro to be specific for cytomegalovirus antigens. A further reported finding was that TCR beta sequences accurately predicted the HLA-A and HLA-B alleles for most subjects in the first cohort. Linkage disequilibrium might explain the correlated functional status among segregating V segments, but an unknown experimental factor could not be excluded. The 87-base-pair reads could not distinguish some IMGT-functional V segments, including TRBV6-2 and TRBV6-3, so those segments were excluded. Roughly uniform sequencing depth across donors was assumed in presence/absence analyses, although this assumption may not hold. Some 15 rarely observed V segments, including chromosome 9 orphons, were excluded from the earlier analysis of some 590 of the donors because counts were too low. A later analysis found that TCR association rates varied across HLA loci, with DRB1 alleles showing the most associated TCRs and HLA-C alleles the fewest.

In total, 600 or so healthy bone marrow donors made up the cohort. At the time of sampling, all cohort members were nominally healthy, though unrecorded immune exposures were likely present. The donor tested CMV seropositive and was one of the 289 seropositive cohort members. Each donor provided a peripheral blood sample, and peripheral blood mononuclear cells were used for TCR beta sequencing. Genomic DNA was extracted from the blood cell samples with the Qiagen DNeasy Blood Extraction Kit. To prepare the library, the immunoSEQ multiplex PCR assay was applied. The multiplex PCR relied on a mix of 60 forward primers for TCR Vbeta segments and 13 reverse primers for TCR Jbeta segments. The CDR3 region of rearranged TCR beta genes was amplified from genomic DNA with a multiplex PCR assay. The amplified TCR beta libraries were sequenced on the Illumina HiSeq System as 87-base-pair reads. Under the source paper's analysis protocol: A later analysis tallied approximately 87 million unique TCR beta chains across the 700 or so repertoires, and about 12 million of those chains were shared by two or more donors. Raw reads were error-corrected and collapsed into unique sequences with a nearest-neighbor algorithm that merged closely related sequences to remove PCR and sequencing errors. CDR3 sequences were aligned to IMGT reference sequences to assign V, D and J gene segments. For a sequence to be retained, at least a six-nucleotide match to both a V gene segment and a J gene segment was required. Rearrangements were classified as productive when the CDR3 lacked stop codons and remained in frame with V and J, and all other rearrangements were classified as non-productive. CDR3 was defined according to IMGT convention as the region running from the second conserved V-encoded cysteine to the conserved J-encoded phenylalanine. In an earlier analysis of 587 of the donors, sequences lacking an unambiguous match to a single V gene segment were excluded. In an earlier analysis of almost 600 of the donors, a V segment was called functional when productive rearrangements were above 56.7%, and segregating when the standard deviation between donors exceeded 5%. To diagnose cytomegalovirus status from the catalog of TCR beta chain sequences, a statistical classification framework was built. In a later analysis, V and J genes were assigned by comparing TCR nucleotide sequences against IMGT/GENE-DB human TR gene sequences. The TCRdist pipeline was used in a later analysis to assign CDR3 sequences and most-parsimonious VDJ recombination scenarios. In a later analysis, each TCR beta chain was defined by its CDR3 amino acid sequence together with its V-gene family, and reads lacking a unique V-gene family were excluded. As a way to deal with suspected cross-contamination and a sequencing artifact, a later analysis dropped 450 to 700 nucleotide sequences that were highly shared and had low generation probability. In a later analysis, a clonal expansion index was calculated for each public chain from normalized within-repertoire ranks of inferred template counts. In a later analysis, generation probabilities were computed using a VDJ recombination model fitted to out-of-frame rearrangements, and the results were checked against IGoR. A later analysis scored TCR-TCR, TCR-HLA and TCR-CMV co-occurrence with hypergeometric tests, applying a repertoire-size bias correction to TCR pairs. False discovery rates were estimated in a later analysis by permuting HLA or CMV assignments 20 times. A later analysis grouped co-occurring TCRs with DBSCAN, adding TCRdist sequence similarity when clustering within HLA-allele-positive subsets. For co-occurrence clustering, repertoires with fewer than 30,000 or more than 120,000 public chains were excluded, along with a handful of repertoires with anomalous nucleotide sharing. TCRdb took over this immuneACCESS table, retaining in-frame rearrangements with V and J assigned. Such tables are incomplete; in checked studies, under half of the missing clones stem from an unresolved V gene, and the remainder is unexplained. The V and J calls and the clone size are those of that table, but D and trimming were determined from the DNA. The sample table contains 150,000 to 200,000 clones; only one count was recorded for over 60% of them. Clones ranked in the top ten supply over 13% of the sample.

The chain links TRBV5-6 with TRBJ1-2, with 9 bases matching TRBD1. This clonotype was sampled from a man aged 50-60 years in good health and CMV-seropositive. Input material: PBMCs. The DNA sequence is as follows: TGTGCCAGCAGCCTCCCGGGACAGGGTCTAAGAAGCTACACCTTC. This yields the protein CASSLPGQGLRSYTF.